Below are 25 T cell receptor beta chains sequenced from a single sample in a study of cytomegalovirus exposure and HLA in healthy donors (TCRdb year 2017). Library prep was done by the immunoSEQ multiplex PCR assay. The multiplex PCR relied on a mix of 60 forward primers for TCR Vbeta segments and 13 reverse primers for TCR Jbeta segments. The source is immuneACCESS, and TCRdb retained only in-frame sequences with V and J called. Part of the clones is not carried over; for the studies checked, unresolved V genes explain less than half of this, and the remainder is unexplained. This sample has about 87,000 clones in its table, and roughly 79% of those were observed once. The top ten constitute about 3.8% of the sample. Sequencing used PBMCs. The receptor source for this set is a woman aged 40 to 50 in good health and CMV-seronegative.

J is TRBJ1-2 and V is TRBV28; 8 nucleotides align to TRBD1. J lost 5 bases, V lost 5 bases, and 7 bases had no gene match. CDR3 length equals 14 residues. Germline V gene data show CDR1 as MDHEN and CDR2 as SYDVKM. CDR3 coding DNA: TGTGCCAGCAGTCCCTCGGACAGGGTATATGGCTACACCTTC. Translated: CASSPSDRVYGYTF.

This clone came up once. The V and J genes are TRBV30 and TRBJ1-5; D not certain. The V gene's germline CDR1 is GTSNPN and CDR2 SVGIG (reference sequence). The CDR3 length is 14 residues. The V end was cut by 0 bases, the J end by 6 bases, with 12 bases between. CDR3 nucleotides: TGTGCCTGGAGTGTACTGTCAGGTATTCAGCCCCAGCATTTT. Its protein is CAWSVLSGIQPQHF. Drawing the rest from reference TRBV30 and TRBJ1-5, the complete variable domain is SQTIHQWPATLVQPVGSPLSLECTVEGTSNPNLYWYRQAAGRGLQLLFYSVGIGQISSEVPQNLSASRPQDRQFILSSKKLLLSDSGFYLCAWSVLSGIQPQHFGDGTRLSIL.

The rearrangement joins TRBV4-2 to TRBJ2-5, with 8 bases fitting TRBD2. Trimming cost V 0 bases and J 2 bases; bases outside gene matches: 11. The CDR3 is 18 residues long. Germline values: CDR1 LGHNA, CDR2 YNFKEQ. CDR3 protein: CASSQDGRRGAIQETQYF. DNA of the CDR3: TGTGCCAGCAGCCAAGATGGAAGGCGGGGGGCGATTCAAGAGACCCAGTACTTC.

This CDR3 is CASSLTDLSPNSPLHF. The CDR3 DNA reads as TGTGCCAGCAGCTTGACAGATCTTTCACCAAATTCACCCCTCCACTTT. This sequence joins TRBV7-2 and TRBJ1-6; a weak D match, TRBD1 (5 bases). Germline V gives CDR1 SGHTA, CDR2 FQGNSA. This CDR3 spans 16 amino acids. Trimming removed 3 bases at V and 7 bases at J, with 16 bases between.

V usage is TRBV30 and J usage is TRBJ1-2; 10 bases fit TRBD1. From germline, CDR1 is GTSNPN and CDR2 SVGIG (reference sequence). This CDR3 is built from 15 residues. After removal of 2 bases from V and 9 bases from J, the junction contained 12 bases not matched to a gene. CDR3 bases: TGTGCCTGGAGTCTTATAACCCGGGACAGGGGCCGCTACACCTTC. Protein: CAWSLITRDRGRYTF.

This chain links TRBV29-1 with TRBJ1-1; D may be TRBD1 (5 bases). This CDR3 contains 14 residues. V was shortened by 5 bases and J by 0 bases, with 13 bases between the two germline ends. Germline V gives CDR1 SQVTM, CDR2 ANQGSEA. This CDR3 reads CSVSPGILNTEAFF. CDR3 DNA: TGCAGCGTTTCCCCAGGGATCTTGAACACTGAAGCTTTCTTT. Based on the CDR3 plus reference TRBV29-1 and TRBJ1-1, the full variable domain is SAVISQKPSRDICQRGTSLTIQCQVDSQVTMMFWYRQQPGQSLTLIATANQGSEATYESGFVIDKFPISRPNLTFSTLTVSNMSPEDSSIYLCSVSPGILNTEAFFGQGTRLTVV.

This chain joins TRBV10-3 and TRBJ2-7; weak D call: TRBD2 (7 bases). The CDR3 consists of 11 residues. V dropped 10 bases and J dropped 2 bases, with 9 bases sitting between them. CDR1 ENHRY and CDR2 SYGVKD come from the germline V gene. CDR3 protein: CATGGPYEQYF. CDR3 bases: TGTGCCACCGGGGGGCCCTACGAGCAGTACTTC.

Note on this clone: An end of the junction does not agree with germline; a read error may underlie this. The genes are TRBV7-7 and TRBJ2-5; D possibly corresponds to TRBD1 (5 bases). CDR1 and CDR2 from the germline V gene are SSHAT and FNYEAQ (reference sequence). The CDR3 spans 14 residues. For the CDR3, the DNA is TGTGCTAGCAGCCGCGTTGGGGCCCAAGAGACCCAGTACTTC. This sequence encodes CASSRVGAQETQYF.

V gene TRBV30 combines with J gene TRBJ1-6, with D perhaps matching TRBD1 (5 bases). Germline assignment: CDR1 GTSNPN and CDR2 SVGIG (reference sequence). The CDR3 has 14 residues. V was cut by 6 bases and J by 7 bases, with 16 bases left in between. The CDR3 protein is CACQSAGGNSPLHF. CDR3 nucleotide sequence: TGTGCCTGCCAGAGTGCCGGGGGGAATTCACCCCTCCACTTT.

Only one count was recorded for this clone. The rearrangement links TRBV30 to TRBJ1-5, with a tentative D call TRBD1 (5 bases). V lost 0 bases to trimming and J lost 3 bases, with 9 bases between them. Germline CDR1 reads GTSNPN; CDR2 reads SVGIG (reference sequence). This CDR3 is 14 amino acids long. This CDR3 reads CAWSVGGDNQPQHF. The CDR3 nucleotides are TGTGCCTGGAGTGTAGGAGGGGACAATCAGCCCCAGCATTTT.

This clone is a singleton in its sample. This chain uses TRBV5-1 with TRBJ2-2; a possible D gene is TRBD2 (6 bases). Trimming shortened V by 4 bases and J by 0 bases, and 10 bases separated the two germline ends. The CDR3 runs to 15 residues. Germline V gene sequence: CDR1 SGHRS, CDR2 YFSETQ. The DNA for the CDR3 is TGCGCCAGCAGCCAGGAGGGAACGAACACCGGGGAGCTGTTTTTT. It encodes CASSQEGTNTGELFF.

This clone was observed once. This sequence joins TRBV2 and TRBJ2-7; D is possibly TRBD1 (6 bases). There are 12 residues in the CDR3. Germline lookup yields CDR1 SNHLY and CDR2 FYNNEI. The germline V and J ends were trimmed by 6 bases and 4 bases, with 10 bases remaining between them. The CDR3 bases are TGTGCCAGCAGCATACAGGGTTACGAGCAGTACTTC. This codes for CASSIQGYEQYF.

V and J are TRBV4-2 and TRBJ2-7; 8 bases align to TRBD2. The CDR3 extends over 17 amino acids. V lost 0 bases to trimming and J lost 1 base; unmatched junction nucleotides: 8. The V gene's germline CDR1 is LGHNA and CDR2 YNFKEQ. CDR3 bases: TGTGCCAGCAGCCAAGAGGTGGCGGGGGGCCTATCCTACGAGCAGTACTTC. This encodes CASSQEVAGGLSYEQYF.

The chain couples TRBV30 to TRBJ1-6; D possibly corresponds to TRBD1 (6 bases). The V end lost 8 bases, the J end lost 0 bases, and 14 bases lay between the germline ends. The CDR3 totals 15 residues. Germline CDR1 is GTSNPN and CDR2 is SVGIG (reference sequence). The CDR3 DNA follows: TGTGCCGGAAGGACAGACAGCTCCTATAATTCACCCCTCCACTTT. This gives the protein CAGRTDSSYNSPLHF.

This chain joins TRBV16 and TRBJ1-6; 7 nucleotides match TRBD1. This CDR3 contains 14 residues. Trimming took 2 bases from V and 10 from J; bases not matched to a gene: 5. The germline CDR1 and CDR2 sequences are KGHSY and FQNENV. The CDR3 nucleotides read TGTGCCAGCAGCCAAGACAGGGTAGGATCACCCCTCCACTTT. As protein: CASSQDRVGSPLHF.

V is TRBV11-1 and J is TRBJ1-1, with D possibly being TRBD1 (6 bases). V lost 4 bases and J 1 base, leaving 13 bases between the germline ends. Germline loops: CDR1 SGHAT, CDR2 FQDESV (reference sequence). The CDR3 contains 15 residues. CDR3 sequence reads: CASSSGQGPNTEAFF. The CDR3 DNA reads TGTGCCAGCAGCTCGGGGCAGGGGCCGAACACTGAAGCTTTCTTT.

The V and J genes are TRBV25-1 and TRBJ1-1, with TRBD1 as a possible D gene (6 bases). The CDR3 is 17 residues long. Trimming took 1 base from V and 3 from J, leaving 18 bases between them. Germline assignment: CDR1 MGHDK and CDR2 SYGVNS. Here the CDR3 DNA reads TGTGCCAGCAGTGAATTCTATGGAACGCAGGGGTACACTGAAGCTTTCTTT. Translated, it gives CASSEFYGTQGYTEAFF.

V and J are TRBV9 and TRBJ2-6; 9 bases agree with TRBD2. The CDR3 extends over 17 amino acids. Germline V CDR1 and CDR2: SGDLS, YYNGEE. V dropped 7 bases and J dropped 4; count of bases not matched to a gene: 12. DNA of the CDR3: TGTGCCAGCTCTGGACTAGCGAGCCTCCTCGGGGCCAACGTCCTGACTTTC. Protein: CASSGLASLLGANVLTF. The full variable domain, completed using reference TRBV9 and TRBJ2-6, is DSGVTQTPKHLITATGQRVTLRCSPRSGDLSVYWYQQSLDQGLQFLIQYYNGEERAKGNILERFSAQQFPDLHSELNLSSLELGDSALYFCASSGLASLLGANVLTFGAGSRLTVL.

V is TRBV19 and J is TRBJ2-2, with D possibly TRBD2 on 6 matching bases. This CDR3 has 15 residues. Germline values: CDR1 LNHDA, CDR2 SQIVND (reference sequence). With 8 bases removed from V and 1 base from J, the gap between germline ends came to 14 bases. The CDR3 reads CASRRERGNTGELFF. CDR3 DNA sequence: TGTGCCAGTCGTCGGGAGAGGGGGAACACCGGGGAGCTGTTTTTT. Looking up the rest from reference TRBV19 and TRBJ2-2 gives the full variable domain: DGGITQSPKYLFRKEGQNVTLSCEQNLNHDAMYWYRQDPGQGLRLIYYSQIVNDFQKGDIAEGYSVSREKKESFPLTVTSAQKNPTAFYLCASRRERGNTGELFFGEGSRLTVL.

This chain connects TRBV29-1 to TRBJ2-2; a possible D gene is TRBD1 (5 bases). The V gene lost 4 bases and the J gene lost 0 bases, with 6 bases spanning the gap. CDR1 is SQVTM and CDR2 is ANQGSEA in the germline V gene. The CDR3 is 13 amino acids. The CDR3 here is CSVGQTNTGELFF. Written as DNA, the CDR3 is TGCAGCGTTGGACAGACGAACACCGGGGAGCTGTTTTTT.

The chain employs TRBV5-5 and TRBJ1-2; TRBD1 agrees at 8 bases. In germline, CDR1 is SGHKS, CDR2 YYEKEE (reference sequence). The CDR3 runs 15 residues. Losses at the gene ends were 4 bases for V and 3 bases for J; bases not matched to a gene: 8. In DNA, the CDR3 is TGTGCCAGCAGCACCTTGGACAGGGTTCACTATGGCTACACCTTC. Encoded protein: CASSTLDRVHYGYTF.

V usage is TRBV7-8 and J usage is TRBJ2-7; no reliable D call. V was shortened by 2 bases and J by 0 bases, with 8 bases between the two germline ends. CDR3 length equals 14 residues. Per germline, CDR1 SGHVS and CDR2 FQNEAQ. In nucleotides, the CDR3 is TGTGCCAGCAGCTTAATGGAGAGCTCCTACGAGCAGTACTTC. This translates into CASSLMESSYEQYF. Together with reference TRBV7-8 and TRBJ2-7, the CDR3 gives the full variable domain: GAGVSQSPRYKVAKRGQDVALRCDPISGHVSLFWYQQALGQGPEFLTYFQNEAQLDKSGLPSDRFFAERPEGSVSTLKIQRTQQEDSAVYLCASSLMESSYEQYFGPGTRLTVT.

The chain links TRBV6-5 to TRBJ2-7; the match to TRBD2 covers 9 bases. This CDR3 region has 15 residues. V trimming: 2 bases; J trimming: 4 bases; junction bases outside the gene matches: 6. Germline V lookup: CDR1 MNHEY, CDR2 SVGAGI. The CDR3 sequence: CASSYRGGGEYEQYF. CDR3 in DNA: TGTGCCAGCAGTTACCGCGGCGGGGGGGAATACGAGCAGTACTTC.

The chain employs TRBV9 and TRBJ2-7; 10 positions agree with TRBD1. J gave up 6 bases and V 3 bases, and 9 bases lay outside the gene matches. The CDR3 spans 15 residues. CDR1 is SGDLS and CDR2 is YYNGEE in the germline V gene. CDR3 residues: CASSGRTGGFGEQYF. The CDR3 DNA is TGTGCCAGCAGCGGGAGGACAGGGGGGTTCGGCGAGCAGTACTTC.

This clone was seen only a few times. The rearrangement uses TRBV6-1 and TRBJ1-3; D is undetermined. The CDR3 is made up of 15 amino acids. The V end lost 3 bases, the J end lost 4 bases, and 13 bases lay between the germline ends. Germline V gene data show CDR1 as MNHNS and CDR2 as SASEGT. The CDR3 here is CASSESLLAGNTIYF. The CDR3 nucleotides read TGTGCCAGCAGTGAGAGCCTACTCGCCGGAAACACCATATATTTT.